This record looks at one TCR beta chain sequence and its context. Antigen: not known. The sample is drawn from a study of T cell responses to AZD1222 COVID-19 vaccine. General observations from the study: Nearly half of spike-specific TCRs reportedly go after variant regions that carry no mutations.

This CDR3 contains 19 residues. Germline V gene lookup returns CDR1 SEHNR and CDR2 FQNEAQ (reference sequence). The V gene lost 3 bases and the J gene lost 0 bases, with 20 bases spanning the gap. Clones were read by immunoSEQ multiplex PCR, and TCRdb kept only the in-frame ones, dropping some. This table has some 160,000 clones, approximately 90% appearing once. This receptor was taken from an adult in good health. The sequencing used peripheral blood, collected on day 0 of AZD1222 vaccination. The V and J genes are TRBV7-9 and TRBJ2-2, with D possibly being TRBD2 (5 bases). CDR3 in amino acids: CASSFLVGSSAPNTGELFF. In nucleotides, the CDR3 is TGTGCCAGCAGCTTTCTCGTTGGGAGTAGCGCCCCGAACACCGGGGAGCTGTTTTTT. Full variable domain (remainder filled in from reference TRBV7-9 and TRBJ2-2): DTGVSQNPRHKITKRGQNVTFRCDPISEHNRLYWYRQTLGQGPEFLTYFQNEAQLEKSRLLSDRFSAERPKGSFSTLEIQRTEQGDSAMYLCASSFLVGSSAPNTGELFFGEGSRLTVL.